This TCR beta chain was profiled in a study of radiotherapy plus CTLA-4 blockade in lung cancer. Study conclusions and caveats: Response was reportedly best predicted by early blood T cell clone dynamics, with interferon-beta. In blood, TCR clones derived from the tumor expanded after radiotherapy plus ipilimumab.

Some clones are missing from TCRdb's copy, which holds only in-frame ones; the method was immunoSEQ multiplex PCR. The sample contains some 62,000 clones, roughly 80% of which appear only once. Trimming cost V 6 bases and J 7 bases, with 10 bases left between them. Germline CDR1 is ENHRY and CDR2 is SYGVKD. The CDR3 length is 12 residues. Regarding this clone: Its antigen is undetermined.

V usage is TRBV10-3 and J usage is TRBJ2-1; possibly TRBD2 for D (5 bases). The receptor's source is a human donor with non-small cell lung cancer who had a complete response to radiotherapy plus ipilimumab. The sample here was peripheral blood, taken from a patient treated with radiotherapy plus ipilimumab. The CDR3 DNA follows: TGTGCCATCAGGTTCCGGGAAAATGAGCAGTTCTTC. Protein sequence: CAIRFRENEQFF.